The 9 T cell receptor beta chains in this list originate from one sample, sequenced in a study of cytomegalovirus exposure and HLA in healthy donors. PCR primers comprised 60 Vbeta and 13 Jbeta primers. Method: immunoSEQ multiplex PCR; TCRdb's copy keeps in-frame clones and lacks some. The sample holds around 150,000 clones, approximately 85% seen once. The sample was PBMCs. These TCRs come from a young man in good health and CMV-seropositive.

The J gene is TRBJ1-6, the V gene TRBV27; 8 bases map to TRBD1. Trimming cost V 6 bases and J 10 bases; bases outside gene matches: 11. The germline V gene has CDR1 MNHEY and CDR2 SMNVEV (reference sequence). The CDR3 totals 15 residues. CDR3 sequence (DNA): TGTGCCAGCAGCGCGACAGGGGCTTTTCCGTCACCCCTCCACTTT. It specifies CASSATGAFPSPLHF.

The V and J genes are TRBV7-2 and TRBJ2-1; tentative D call: TRBD2 (7 bases). This CDR3 spans 14 amino acids. Germline CDR1 and CDR2: SGHTA and FQGNSA. Trimming took off 8 bases at V and 0 bases at J, with 11 bases between the two ends. The DNA of the CDR3 is TGTGCCAGCGGGGGGGCGGGCTCCTACAATGAGCAGTTCTTC. This gives the protein CASGGAGSYNEQFF.

The chain is built from TRBV2 and TRBJ1-2, with no clear D. Germline V CDR1 and CDR2: SNHLY, FYNNEI. Trimming took 3 bases from V and 4 from J, leaving 6 bases between them. This CDR3 has 12 residues. The DNA for the CDR3 is TGTGCCAGCAGTGAGGAGGGCTATGGCTACACCTTC. It translates to CASSEEGYGYTF.

This rearrangement joins TRBV19 to TRBJ2-1; 10 bases fit TRBD1. Germline V lookup: CDR1 LNHDA, CDR2 SQIVND (reference sequence). The V segment lost 0 bases and the J segment 4 bases; nucleotides outside the gene matches: 15. CDR3 length: 20 amino acids. CDR3 sequence reads: CASSIDSWTGGFGDYNEQFF. Here the CDR3 DNA reads TGTGCCAGTAGTATAGATTCATGGACAGGGGGGTTTGGGGATTACAATGAGCAGTTCTTC.

This chain links TRBV7-6 with TRBJ2-5; TRBD1 matches at 7 bases. The DNA matches TRBJ2-7 better at its end, which makes the J call doubtful. This CDR3 has 15 residues. Germline CDR1 is SGHVS and CDR2 is FNYEAQ. DNA for the CDR3: TGTGCCAGCAGCGTCCGGGACAGTGATACCTACGAGCAGTACTTC. As protein: CASSVRDSDTYEQYF.

V gene TRBV4-3 combines with J gene TRBJ1-6; 10 nucleotides match TRBD1. The CDR3 spans 17 residues. V shed 3 bases, J shed 7 bases, and the junction held 9 bases outside the gene matches. Germline V lookup: CDR1 LGHNA, CDR2 YSLEER. The CDR3 here is CASSQTGQGVGNSPLHF. CDR3 bases: TGCGCCAGCAGCCAGACCGGACAGGGGGTGGGGAATTCACCCCTCCACTTT.

This clone was seen a handful of times. The chain carries TRBV5-8 and TRBJ2-7, with D possibly TRBD1 on 5 matching bases. The V gene lost 2 bases and the J gene lost 3 bases, with 12 bases spanning the gap. Germline V gives CDR1 SGHTS, CDR2 YDEGEE. The CDR3 covers 14 residues. The CDR3 region has the DNA TGTGCCAGCAGCTTAGCGACAGTTATCTACGAGCAGTACTTC. Translated: CASSLATVIYEQYF.

V and J are TRBV5-1 and TRBJ1-3; D is possibly TRBD1 (6 bases). The CDR3 spans 17 residues. Germline V gives CDR1 SGHRS, CDR2 YFSETQ. V was trimmed by 4 bases and J by 0 bases, leaving 17 bases between them. The CDR3 nucleotides read TGCGCCAGCAGCAGACGACAGGCTACAAACTCTGGAAACACCATATATTTT. Protein product: CASSRRQATNSGNTIYF.

V usage is TRBV19 and J usage is TRBJ1-1; D ambiguous. CDR3 length: 14 residues. CDR1 is LNHDA and CDR2 is SQIVND in the germline V gene (reference sequence). V was shortened by 7 bases and J by 1 base, with 13 bases between the two germline ends. CDR3 region: CASTLLRGNTEAFF. The CDR3 bases are TGTGCCAGTACCCTCTTACGGGGGAACACTGAAGCTTTCTTT. Complete variable domain (other parts from reference TRBV19 and TRBJ1-1): DGGITQSPKYLFRKEGQNVTLSCEQNLNHDAMYWYRQDPGQGLRLIYYSQIVNDFQKGDIAEGYSVSREKKESFPLTVTSAQKNPTAFYLCASTLLRGNTEAFFGQGTRLTVV.